This TCR beta chain was sequenced during a study of a mutant IDH1 vaccine in newly diagnosed glioma. As for the study in general: Earlier treatment was radiotherapy, temozolomide, or both, with most getting both.

Germline CDR1 reads SNHLY; CDR2 reads FYNNEI. The CDR3 totals 17 residues. V dropped 6 bases and J dropped 4; count of bases not matched to a gene: 10. Study results and caveats: Vaccine-induced responses were seen in roughly 93% of patients, spanning several MHC alleles. Any relationship between pseudoprogression and changes in top peripheral T cell clonotypes seemed absent.

Clones were sequenced by immunoSEQ multiplex PCR, and TCRdb holds only the in-frame ones, with some missing. This sample has 35,000 to 45,000 clones, with approximately 80% found just once. The time point was: week 35, safety follow-up. Topical imiquimod was applied with each vaccine dose, which held 300 ug of mutant IDH1 20-mer peptide. Eight vaccinations went to patients in weeks 1, 3, 5, 7, 11, 15, 19, 23. Points on this clone: Its antigen is not identified.

The V call is TRBV2, the J call TRBJ1-6, with TRBD1 matching 9 bases. The TCR originated in a woman between 45 and 60 years old with glioma. The input for sequencing was PBMCs, taken from a glioma patient whose treatment included an IDH1 peptide vaccine. The CDR3 is CASRFLQGAVYNSPLHF. Here the CDR3 DNA reads TGTGCCAGCAGATTTCTACAGGGGGCTGTTTATAATTCACCCCTCCACTTT.